This passage covers 22 T cell receptor beta chains from one sample sequenced in a study of T-cell reconstitution after alpha-beta-depleted transplantation in children. TCRbeta library preparation incorporated unique molecular identifiers. Each CDR3 protein is one row after TCRdb ran MiXCR on the PCR reads. The repertoire holds 330,000 or so distinct CDR3 sequences, with roughly 9.1% as singletons. This specimen was PBMCs, taken before TCRalphabeta/CD19-depleted stem cell transplant. These receptors all come from a boy younger than two with acute myeloid leukemia, due to receive a stem cell transplant.

This clonotype was recorded many times. The chain links TRBV20-1 to TRBJ2-3, with 9 bases aligning to TRBD2. Looked up from germline, CDR1 is DFQATT and CDR2 is SNEGSKA (reference sequence). This CDR3 region has 16 residues. The V and J ends lost 0 bases and 2 bases, in that order; junction bases with no gene match: 6. The CDR3: CSARDLRGGNTDTQYF. The CDR3 DNA is TGCAGTGCTAGAGATCTGCGGGGGGGCAACACAGATACGCAGTATTTT.

This clonotype was found a few times. The rearrangement joins TRBV7-8 to TRBJ2-3; the D is unclear. CDR3 length: 16 amino acids. Germline values: CDR1 SGHVS, CDR2 FQNEAQ. V gave up 0 bases and J gave up 7 bases, with 17 bases separating them. The CDR3 coding sequence is TGTGCCAGCAGCTTAGCTGACGCAGCCGGTATATATACGCAGTATTTT. Translation gives CASSLADAAGIYTQYF. Variable domain in full (rest from reference TRBV7-8 and TRBJ2-3): GAGVSQSPRYKVAKRGQDVALRCDPISGHVSLFWYQQALGQGPEFLTYFQNEAQLDKSGLPSDRFFAERPEGSVSTLKIQRTQQEDSAVYLCASSLADAAGIYTQYFGPGTRLTVL.

In its sample, this clonotype was seen many times. CDR3 DNA: TGTGCCATCAGAGGGACAGCCAATTCACCCCTCCACTTT. It specifies CAIRGTANSPLHF. V gene TRBV10-3 combines with J gene TRBJ1-6; 7 nucleotides line up with TRBD1. The CDR3 is 13 amino acids. After removal of 6 bases from V and 7 bases from J, the junction contained 3 bases not matched to a gene. The V gene's germline CDR1 is ENHRY and CDR2 SYGVKD.

This clonotype was picked up a small number of times. The chain combines TRBV18 with TRBJ2-7; D is unresolved. Germline CDR1 is KGHSH and CDR2 is LQKENI. V lost 2 bases, J lost 0 bases, and 11 bases lay in between. The CDR3 runs 15 residues. Written as DNA, the CDR3 is TGTGCCAGCTCACCATGGTTGGGAAACTCCTACGAGCAGTACTTC. Translating gives CASSPWLGNSYEQYF.

This clonotype was counted between two and nine times. The chain couples TRBV27 to TRBJ1-6; 7 bases fit TRBD1. This CDR3 has 14 amino acids. CDR1 and CDR2 from the germline V gene are MNHEY and SMNVEV (reference sequence). J gave up 7 bases and V 5 bases, and 5 bases lay outside the gene matches. Written as DNA, the CDR3 is TGTGCCAGCAGTAAGACAGGGTGGAATTCACCCCTCCACTTT. It encodes CASSKTGWNSPLHF.

This clonotype was recorded many times. The CDR3 region is CASSSRDIYEQYF. The DNA of the CDR3 is TGTGCCAGCAGTTCCCGGGACATCTACGAGCAGTACTTC. This chain joins TRBV28 and TRBJ2-7, with a weak D call TRBD1 (6 bases). V was shortened by 4 bases and J by 3 bases, with 10 bases between the two germline ends. The germline CDR1 and CDR2 sequences are MDHEN and SYDVKM. This CDR3 contains 13 residues.

The V call is TRBV20-1, the J call TRBJ2-1; D ambiguous. Trimming pared 3 bases from V and 6 bases from J, leaving 12 bases between. Looked up from germline, CDR1 is DFQATT and CDR2 is SNEGSKA (reference sequence). This CDR3 contains 13 residues. CDR3 protein: CSASLPRTNEQFF. The CDR3 region has the DNA TGCAGTGCTAGTCTCCCCCGAACCAATGAGCAGTTCTTC.

V usage is TRBV5-5 and J usage is TRBJ2-7; D gene unclear. Germline V gives CDR1 SGHKS, CDR2 YYEKEE (reference sequence). V was trimmed by 2 bases and J by 2 bases, leaving 8 bases between them. This CDR3 is built from 13 residues. The CDR3 sequence: CASSFRVTYEQYF. CDR3 nucleotide sequence: TGTGCCAGCAGCTTCCGAGTCACCTACGAGCAGTACTTC.

There are many counts of this clonotype. The chain uses TRBV10-3 and TRBJ2-1; either TRBD1 or TRBD2 may supply D (5 bases each). The germline gives CDR1 ENHRY, CDR2 SYGVKD. The CDR3 has 13 amino acids. V dropped 10 bases and J dropped 0 bases, with 10 bases sitting between them. CDR3 sequence: CATAGTSYNEQFF. CDR3 DNA: TGTGCCACCGCAGGGACCTCCTACAATGAGCAGTTCTTC.

Concerning this clonotype: With a much larger clone just one base away, this may be a read error. V gene TRBV7-8 combines with J gene TRBJ2-7; D remains unclear. Germline assignment: CDR1 SGHVS and CDR2 FQNEAQ. This CDR3 has 14 amino acids. This chain's CDR3 is CARSLGQNSYEQYF. The CDR3 DNA follows: TGTGCCAGGAGCTTAGGGCAGAACTCCTACGAGCAGTACTTC.

On this clonotype itself: This likely comes from a read error, as the CDR3 has no conserved phenylalanine or tryptophan at its end. The chain combines TRBV7-8 with TRBJ2-3; 8 bases are shared with TRBD2. The CDR3 sequence is 14 residues long. The germline CDR1 and CDR2 sequences are SGHVS and FQNEAQ. The trim removed 5 bases at V and 2 bases at J, leaving 3 bases unmatched. CDR3 residues: CASSRLAHTDTQYS. The CDR3 DNA reads TGTGCCAGCAGCCGACTAGCGCACACAGATACGCAGTATTCT.

The gene calls are TRBV27 and TRBJ2-2, with 10 positions matching TRBD1. From germline, CDR1 is MNHEY and CDR2 SMNVEV (reference sequence). V lost 4 bases, J lost 7 bases, and 9 bases stayed unmatched. This CDR3 has 16 amino acids. The CDR3 sequence is CASSSGTGELYGELFF. DNA of the CDR3: TGTGCCAGCAGTTCCGGGACAGGGGAGCTGTACGGGGAGCTGTTTTTT.

This clonotype was found many times. V gene TRBV6-2 or TRBV6-3 combines with J gene TRBJ2-2, with D possibly being TRBD2 (5 bases). V gave up 4 bases and J gave up 0 bases, with 6 bases separating them. The CDR3 sequence is 14 residues long. CDR1 is MNHEY and CDR2 is SVGEGT in the germline V gene. CDR3 protein: CASSWTSNTGELFF. The CDR3, as DNA: TGTGCCAGCAGTTGGACTTCGAACACCGGGGAGCTGTTTTTT.

This clonotype was detected ten times or more. The chain combines TRBV7-9 with TRBJ2-3; D unresolved. Trimming left V 1 base short and J 0 bases short, with 8 bases between. CDR3 length: 15 amino acids. Germline CDR1 is SEHNR and CDR2 is FQNEAQ (reference sequence). The CDR3 nucleotides read TGTGCCAGCAGCTTAGGGGCGGTGAGCACAGATACGCAGTATTTT. Encoded protein: CASSLGAVSTDTQYF.

The sample holds many counts of this clonotype. This rearrangement joins TRBV20-1 to TRBJ1-5; TRBD1 matches 7 bases. Germline assignment: CDR1 DFQATT and CDR2 SNEGSKA (reference sequence). V lost 0 bases, J lost 1 base, and 3 bases stayed unmatched. The CDR3 length is 15 residues. DNA of the CDR3: TGCAGTGCTAGAGATCCACAGGGGAGCAATCAGCCCCAGCATTTT. Its protein product is CSARDPQGSNQPQHF.

In its sample, this clonotype was seen many times. The V and J genes are TRBV19 and TRBJ1-5; D is ambiguous. The CDR3 covers 15 residues. Trimming removed 1 base from V and 0 bases from J, with 7 bases in between. From germline, CDR1 is LNHDA and CDR2 SQIVND (reference sequence). The CDR3 reads CASSIGVYSNQPQHF. In DNA form, the CDR3 reads TGTGCCAGTAGTATAGGGGTATATAGCAATCAGCCCCAGCATTTT.

About this clonotype: With a much larger clone just one base away, this may be a read error. J is TRBJ2-3 and V is TRBV18; 10 bases match TRBD1. CDR3 length: 20 residues. Trimming took 2 bases from V and 2 from J; bases not matched to a gene: 16. Germline CDR1 KGHSH, CDR2 LQKENI. The CDR3 nucleotides read TGTGCCAGCTCACCAGGGACAGGGGCTTCTAAGTCATCTATCACAGATACGCAGTATTTT. It codes for CASSPGTGASKSSITDTQYF.

This clonotype occurred many times. CDR3 sequence (DNA): TGCGCCAGCAGCTTCCTCTTCGCGGGAGCACACCAAGAGACCCAGTACTTC. It translates to CASSFLFAGAHQETQYF. The chain combines TRBV5-1 with TRBJ2-5; TRBD2 matches 7 bases. The V and J ends lost 2 bases and 0 bases, in that order; junction bases with no gene match: 10. CDR3 size: 17 residues. Germline V gives CDR1 SGHRS, CDR2 YFSETQ.

A few counts support this clonotype. V and J are TRBV20-1 and TRBJ2-1; D not resolved. CDR3 size: 15 residues. Trimming removed 6 bases from V and 3 bases from J, with 18 bases in between. From germline, CDR1 is DFQATT and CDR2 SNEGSKA (reference sequence). The CDR3 is CSAFFLPEIYNEQFF. The CDR3 DNA is TGCAGTGCATTTTTCCTGCCGGAAATCTACAATGAGCAGTTCTTC.

Many counts were recorded for this clonotype. This rearrangement joins TRBV7-6 to TRBJ1-1; 7 bases map to TRBD1. V trimming: 0 bases; J trimming: 1 base; junction bases outside the gene matches: 2. Per the germline V gene, CDR1 is SGHVS and CDR2 is FNYEAQ. This CDR3 comprises 15 residues. CDR3 bases: TGTGCCAGCAGCTTAGCGGGGACAGCGAACACTGAAGCTTTCTTT. This translates into CASSLAGTANTEAFF.

The genes are TRBV28 and TRBJ2-4; 10 bases agree with TRBD2. V shed 8 bases and J 6 bases; nucleotides not matched to a gene: 7. From germline, CDR1 is MDHEN and CDR2 SYDVKM. This CDR3 comprises 14 residues. The CDR3 DNA sequence: TGTGCCAGCTCCCTAGCGGGAGAGGTAAACATTCAGTACTTC. Translated, it gives CASSLAGEVNIQYF. The entire variable domain, with the rest obtained from reference TRBV28 and TRBJ2-4, is as follows: DVKVTQSSRYLVKRTGEKVFLECVQDMDHENMFWYRQDPGLGLRLIYFSYDVKMKEKGDIPEGYSVSREKKERFSLILESASTNQTSMYLCASSLAGEVNIQYFGAGTRLSVL.

This clonotype appeared many times. This chain uses TRBV13 with TRBJ2-7; maybe TRBD2 (6 bases). Per germline, CDR1 PRHDT and CDR2 FYEKMQ (reference sequence). The germline V and J ends were trimmed by 2 bases and 1 base, with 12 bases remaining between them. This CDR3 region has 15 residues. CDR3 in DNA: TGTGCCAGCAGCTTAATACTAGCTGATTCCTACGAGCAGTACTTC. Its protein product is CASSLILADSYEQYF.